Following are 22 T cell receptor beta chains from one sample sequenced in a study of control samples from healthy donors and cancer patients. TCRdb keeps only in-frame clones here, not all; method: immunoSEQ multiplex PCR. The sample shows roughly 100,000 clones, around 92% of them seen only once. Material: blood. The receptors were gathered from a woman aged 18-35 years in good health.

The rearrangement joins TRBV11-2 to TRBJ2-3, with D unresolved. Trimming took 0 bases from V and 0 from J, leaving 10 bases between them. The CDR3 has 16 amino acids. Looked up from germline, CDR1 is SGHAT and CDR2 is FQNNGV. In DNA form, the CDR3 reads TGTGCCAGCAGCTTAGATCTATGGCAGAGCACAGATACGCAGTATTTT. This gives the protein CASSLDLWQSTDTQYF. Combining the CDR3 with reference TRBV11-2 and TRBJ2-3 gives the whole variable domain EAGVAQSPRYKIIEKRQSVAFWCNPISGHATLYWYQQILGQGPKLLIQFQNNGVVDDSQLPKDRFSAERLKGVDSTLKIQPAKLEDSAVYLCASSLDLWQSTDTQYFGPGTRLTVL.

As concerns this clone: The sample carries other DNA sequences with the same CDR3. The chain combines TRBV19 with TRBJ1-2; no clear D gene. Germline V gene lookup returns CDR1 LNHDA and CDR2 SQIVND (reference sequence). This CDR3 has 14 residues. V was shortened by 3 bases and J by 3 bases, with 11 bases between the two germline ends. CDR3 region: CASSMLLADYGYTF. DNA of the CDR3: TGTGCCAGTAGTATGCTGCTTGCGGACTATGGCTACACCTTC.

The chain employs TRBV24-1 and TRBJ2-1; TRBD2 matches 8 bases. Germline CDR1 KGHDR, CDR2 SFDVKD. The V segment lost 3 bases and the J segment 3 bases; nucleotides outside the gene matches: 6. The CDR3 consists of 16 residues. CDR3: CATSDLGAGDYNEQFF. In DNA form, the CDR3 reads TGTGCCACCAGTGATCTGGGAGCGGGGGACTACAATGAGCAGTTCTTC.

The gene calls are TRBV5-6 and TRBJ2-7; D is perhaps TRBD1 (5 bases). Trimming removed 4 bases at V and 0 bases at J, with 20 bases between. This CDR3 has 17 amino acids. Germline V gene data show CDR1 as SGHDT and CDR2 as YYEEEE. The CDR3 DNA follows: TGTGCCAGCAGCCGTAAGACCCAGGGTCCCTTCTCCTACGAGCAGTACTTC. Its translation is CASSRKTQGPFSYEQYF.

This clone came up once. V gene TRBV6-5 combines with J gene TRBJ1-5; maybe TRBD1 (6 bases). V lost 6 bases, J lost 1 base, and 13 bases lay in between. Per germline, CDR1 MNHEY and CDR2 SVGAGI. This CDR3 spans 15 amino acids. CDR3 sequence reads: CASRFAQGSNQPQHF. The CDR3 DNA reads as TGTGCCAGCAGATTTGCACAGGGAAGCAATCAGCCCCAGCATTTT.

The chain combines TRBV6-5 with TRBJ1-1; tentatively, D is TRBD1 (5 bases). Per the germline V gene, CDR1 is MNHEY and CDR2 is SVGAGI. With 5 bases removed from V and 4 bases from J, the gap between germline ends came to 17 bases. This CDR3 region has 15 residues. CDR3 sequence: CASSIQGGTGTEAFF. The CDR3 DNA is TGTGCCAGCAGTATCCAGGGAGGGACTGGCACTGAAGCTTTCTTT.

This clone occurred once. The chain recombines TRBV27 with TRBJ2-7, with D possibly matching TRBD1 (6 bases). The V and J ends lost 9 bases and 6 bases respectively, with 21 bases between them. Germline V gene lookup returns CDR1 MNHEY and CDR2 SMNVEV (reference sequence). This CDR3 has 14 amino acids. The DNA of the CDR3 is TGTGCCAGGAGAGATGGAGCTCTACAGGGCGAGCAGTACTTC. Translated, it gives CARRDGALQGEQYF.

V usage is TRBV28 and J usage is TRBJ2-5; possible D gene TRBD1, 6 bases. CDR3 size: 16 residues. The V end was cut by 4 bases, the J end by 1 base, with 16 bases between. Germline V lookup: CDR1 MDHEN, CDR2 SYDVKM. This chain's CDR3 is CASSSLGQGLQETQYF. The CDR3 DNA reads TGTGCCAGCAGTTCCCTGGGGCAGGGGCTCCAAGAGACCCAGTACTTC.

The V call is TRBV28, the J call TRBJ2-1; 9 bases match TRBD1. There are 13 residues in the CDR3. Losses at the gene ends were 6 bases for V and 7 bases for J; bases not matched to a gene: 4. Germline V lookup: CDR1 MDHEN, CDR2 SYDVKM. This CDR3 reads CASSFGQGNEQFF. CDR3 in DNA: TGTGCCAGCAGCTTCGGACAGGGGAATGAGCAGTTCTTC.

This clone was counted a few times. The chain carries TRBV4-1 and TRBJ2-2; TRBD2 is a possible D gene (5 bases). V lost 1 base, J lost 8 bases, and 11 bases lay in between. The germline V gene has CDR1 MGHRA and CDR2 YSYEKL. The CDR3 spans 14 residues. CDR3 loop: CASSQVEALGELFF. The CDR3 bases are TGCGCCAGCAGCCAAGTGGAGGCCTTGGGGGAGCTGTTTTTT.

This chain connects TRBV6-7 to TRBJ2-7; 9 bases are shared with TRBD2. TRBV6-7 is marked as an open reading frame, function uncertain. Trimming took 2 bases from V and 4 from J; bases not matched to a gene: 6. CDR3 length: 15 amino acids. The CDR3 sequence: CASSYISGRRYEQYF. In DNA form, the CDR3 reads TGTGCCAGCAGTTACATCAGCGGGAGGAGGTACGAGCAGTACTTC.

DNA of the CDR3: TGCGCCAGCAGTGAGTCGGGGACAGGTCCGAACACCGGGGAGCTGTTTTTT. Its translation: CASSESGTGPNTGELFF. The chain recombines TRBV10-1 with TRBJ2-2, with TRBD1 identical over 8 bases. CDR1 is WNHNN and CDR2 is SYGVQD in the germline V gene (reference sequence). The V gene end was trimmed by 0 bases and the J gene end by 0 bases; junction bases not matched to a gene: 3. The CDR3 is made up of 17 amino acids.

The V call is TRBV19, the J call TRBJ1-5; possible D gene TRBD1, 5 bases. Looked up from germline, CDR1 is LNHDA and CDR2 is SQIVND (reference sequence). V was cut by 2 bases and J by 5 bases, with 10 bases left in between. The CDR3 is 14 residues long. CDR3 loop: CASSILQEDQPQHF. CDR3 DNA: TGTGCCAGTAGTATATTACAGGAGGATCAGCCCCAGCATTTT.

The chain employs TRBV7-3 and TRBJ1-6; no definite D call. Germline CDR1 and CDR2: SGHTA and FQGTGA. The CDR3 spans 14 residues. V was shortened by 2 bases and J by 8 bases, with 10 bases between the two germline ends. CDR3: CASSLPGFDSPLHF. The CDR3 DNA follows: TGTGCCAGCAGCTTACCGGGATTCGATTCACCCCTCCACTTT.

The chain combines TRBV15 with TRBJ1-6; a weak D match, TRBD1 (6 bases). Germline V gives CDR1 LNHNV, CDR2 YYDKDF (reference sequence). This CDR3 contains 15 residues. Trimming took off 3 bases at V and 7 bases at J, with 13 bases between the two ends. CDR3 amino acids: CATSRGAGRNSPLHF. In DNA, the CDR3 is TGTGCCACCAGCAGGGGGGCTGGCAGAAATTCACCCCTCCACTTT.

The chain combines TRBV18 with TRBJ1-2; 7 bases map to TRBD1. The V gene end was trimmed by 3 bases and the J gene end by 2 bases; junction bases not matched to a gene: 12. The length of the CDR3 is 17 residues. Germline values: CDR1 KGHSH, CDR2 LQKENI. CDR3 coding DNA: TGTGCCAGCTCACCCGTCCGGACAGGCAACACGAACTATGGCTACACCTTC. Protein: CASSPVRTGNTNYGYTF.

The chain couples TRBV7-9 to TRBJ2-3, with D unresolved. This CDR3 region has 15 residues. Germline loops: CDR1 SEHNR, CDR2 FQNEAQ (reference sequence). Trimming pared 1 base from V and 4 bases from J, leaving 12 bases between. In DNA form, the CDR3 reads TGTGCCAGCAGCTTAGGGCGGAACCCCCCAGATACGCAGTATTTT. Translated, it gives CASSLGRNPPDTQYF.

The chain couples TRBV11-1 to TRBJ2-7; TRBD2 aligns across 9 bases. There are 15 residues in the CDR3. V dropped 3 bases and J dropped 2; count of bases not matched to a gene: 5. The V gene's germline CDR1 is SGHAT and CDR2 FQDESV (reference sequence). CDR3: CASSLGLAGTYEQYF. The CDR3 bases are TGTGCCAGCAGCTTGGGGCTAGCGGGAACCTACGAGCAGTACTTC.

Notes on this clone: Other DNA sequences of this sample code for an identical CDR3. The chain recombines TRBV19 with TRBJ2-6, with no clear D. Germline V lookup: CDR1 LNHDA, CDR2 SQIVND (reference sequence). With 9 bases removed from V and 0 bases from J, the gap between germline ends came to 6 bases. The CDR3 is 13 amino acids. For the CDR3, the DNA is TGTGCCAGCCGGAACTCTGGGGCCAACGTCCTGACTTTC. As protein: CASRNSGANVLTF.

The CDR3 is CASSPGQGPNQPQHF. CDR3 nucleotides: TGCGCCAGCAGCCCGGGACAGGGGCCAAATCAGCCCCAGCATTTT. The chain combines TRBV4-1 with TRBJ1-5; 10 bases line up with TRBD1. This CDR3 has 15 residues. From germline, CDR1 is MGHRA and CDR2 YSYEKL. V was clipped by 4 bases and J by 4 bases; unmatched bases: 4.

This clone is a singleton in its sample. The CDR3 spells CASGGLAGDRTGELFF. The CDR3 DNA is TGTGCCAGCGGCGGACTAGCGGGAGATAGAACCGGGGAGCTGTTTTTT. V usage is TRBV3-1 (or the pseudogene TRBV3-2) and J usage is TRBJ2-2, with 13 bases identical to TRBD2. Germline V gene data show CDR1 as LGHDT and CDR2 as YNNKEL (reference sequence). CDR3 length: 16 residues. The V and J ends lost 8 bases and 5 bases, in that order; junction bases with no gene match: 8.

The chain links TRBV5-1 to TRBJ2-1; TRBD2 matches 9 bases. CDR3 length: 19 residues. The ends lost 1 base at V and 6 bases at J; junction bases unmatched: 17. Germline V gene sequence: CDR1 SGHRS, CDR2 YFSETQ. The CDR3 loop reads CASSLFPLRLAERGNEQFF. CDR3 nucleotide sequence: TGCGCCAGCAGCTTGTTTCCCCTAAGACTAGCGGAAAGGGGCAATGAGCAGTTCTTC.